This TCR beta chain was identified during a study of T cell responses to AZD1222 COVID-19 vaccine. Worth noting for this clone: The antigen remains undetermined.

V was clipped by 11 bases and J by 4 bases, with 11 bases between them. CDR1 and CDR2 from the germline V gene are MNHEY and SVGAGI. This CDR3 has 11 residues. Assay: immunoSEQ multiplex PCR; the TCRdb copy retains only in-frame clones and omits some. The profile shows approximately 85,000 clones, less than 90% of them singletons. General study points: Nearly half of spike-specific TCRs reportedly target unmutated variant regions.

The source was peripheral blood, collected on day 0 of AZD1222 vaccination. The TCR comes from an adult in good health. This rearrangement joins TRBV6-5 to TRBJ1-1; D ambiguous. As DNA, the CDR3 is TGTGCCGTCCTGCGGGGCACTGAAGCTTTCTTT. Translation gives CAVLRGTEAFF.